This T cell receptor beta chain was recovered during a study of T cell responses to AZD1222 COVID-19 vaccine. Study summary: Second-dose intervals near 4 or 12 weeks were combined.

Deletions cut 2 bases from V and 9 bases from J, with 5 bases between. Germline V gene sequence: CDR1 MDHEN, CDR2 SYDVKM. The CDR3 contains 12 residues. A remark on this clone: Antigen: not known.

Sequenced by immunoSEQ multiplex PCR; TCRdb stores in-frame clones only, minus some. The table shows 100,000 or so clones, with 90% occurring only once. Study-wide results and limits: Repertoires were obtained solely post-peak T cell response.

This sequence joins TRBV28 and TRBJ1-6; D gene uncertain. Specimen: peripheral blood, collected on day 0 of AZD1222 vaccination. The sequence derives from an adult in good health. CDR3 sequence (DNA): TGTGCCAGCAGTTTAGGAGTTTCACCCCTCCACTTT. This translates into CASSLGVSPLHF.